This T cell receptor beta chain was recovered during a study of T-cell reconstitution after alpha-beta-depleted transplantation in children. Overall study results and limits: A year post-transplant, T-cell counts and diversity derived mostly from newly produced T cells. The high TCRbeta diversity at day 60 in some patients came from surviving recipient T cells and thymic progenitors. Several hundred expanded graft clones reportedly supplied alpha-beta T cells about two months after transplant.

Germline V gene data show CDR1 as SGHNT and CDR2 as YYREEE (reference sequence). Deletions cut 6 bases from V and 0 bases from J, with 12 bases between. The CDR3 is 14 amino acids. This sample's TCRbeta library carried unique molecular identifier barcodes. TCRdb itself ran the PCR reads through MiXCR, one entry per CDR3 protein. This repertoire shows 250,000 to 400,000 distinct CDR3 sequences, about a quarter found once; its top ten account for approximately 11%. Notes on this clonotype: The antigen remains unidentified.

This material consisted of PBMCs, mostly from graft donor cells, taken 180 days after TCRalphabeta/CD19-depleted stem cell transplant. The TCR was taken from a male patient aged 5 to 17 who had a stem cell transplant for acute lymphoblastic leukemia, so the T cells may come from the graft donor. V and J are TRBV5-4 and TRBJ1-1; D is ambiguous. The CDR3 reads CASKLGRVNTEAFF. The CDR3 DNA reads as TGTGCCAGCAAACTGGGGAGAGTGAACACTGAAGCTTTCTTT.